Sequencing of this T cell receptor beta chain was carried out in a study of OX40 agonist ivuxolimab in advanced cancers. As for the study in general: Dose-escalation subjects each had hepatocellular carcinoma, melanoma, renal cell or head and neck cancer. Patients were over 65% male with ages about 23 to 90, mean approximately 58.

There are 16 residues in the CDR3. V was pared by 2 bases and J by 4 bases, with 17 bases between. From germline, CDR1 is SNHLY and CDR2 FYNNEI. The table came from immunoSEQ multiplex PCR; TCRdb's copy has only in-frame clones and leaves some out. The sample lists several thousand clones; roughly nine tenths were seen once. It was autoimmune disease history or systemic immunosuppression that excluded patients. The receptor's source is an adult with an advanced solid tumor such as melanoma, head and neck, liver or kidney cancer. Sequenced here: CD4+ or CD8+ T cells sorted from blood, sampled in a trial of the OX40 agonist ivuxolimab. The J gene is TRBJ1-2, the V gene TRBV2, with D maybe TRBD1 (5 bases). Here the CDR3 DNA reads TGTGCCAGCAGTGAAACGCGGGCTGGGGCAGCCTATGGCTACACCTTC. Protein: CASSETRAGAAYGYTF.